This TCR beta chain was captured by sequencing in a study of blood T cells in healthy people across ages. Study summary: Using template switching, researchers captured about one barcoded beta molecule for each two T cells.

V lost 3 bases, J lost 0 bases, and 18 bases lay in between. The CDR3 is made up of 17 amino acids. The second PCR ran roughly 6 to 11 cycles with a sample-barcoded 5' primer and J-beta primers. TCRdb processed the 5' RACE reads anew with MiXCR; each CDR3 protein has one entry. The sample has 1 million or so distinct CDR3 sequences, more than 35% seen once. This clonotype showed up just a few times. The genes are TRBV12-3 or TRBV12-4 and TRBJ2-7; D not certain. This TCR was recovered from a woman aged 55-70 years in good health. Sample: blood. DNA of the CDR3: TGTGCCAGCAGTTTTGGGATAGGACGGGCCCCCTCCTACGAGCAGTACTTC. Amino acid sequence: CASSFGIGRAPSYEQYF.